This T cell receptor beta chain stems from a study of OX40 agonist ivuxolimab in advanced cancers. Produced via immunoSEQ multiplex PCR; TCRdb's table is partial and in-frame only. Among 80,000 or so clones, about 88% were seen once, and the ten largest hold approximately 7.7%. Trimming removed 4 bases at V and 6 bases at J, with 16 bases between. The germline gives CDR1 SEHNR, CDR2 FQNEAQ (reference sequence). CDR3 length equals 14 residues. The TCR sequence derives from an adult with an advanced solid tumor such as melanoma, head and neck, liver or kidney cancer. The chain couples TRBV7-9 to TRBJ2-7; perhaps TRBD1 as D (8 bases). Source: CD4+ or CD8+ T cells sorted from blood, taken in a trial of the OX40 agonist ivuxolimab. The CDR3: CASSSDREGGEQYF. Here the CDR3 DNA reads TGTGCCAGCAGCTCGGACAGGGAGGGAGGCGAGCAGTACTTC.